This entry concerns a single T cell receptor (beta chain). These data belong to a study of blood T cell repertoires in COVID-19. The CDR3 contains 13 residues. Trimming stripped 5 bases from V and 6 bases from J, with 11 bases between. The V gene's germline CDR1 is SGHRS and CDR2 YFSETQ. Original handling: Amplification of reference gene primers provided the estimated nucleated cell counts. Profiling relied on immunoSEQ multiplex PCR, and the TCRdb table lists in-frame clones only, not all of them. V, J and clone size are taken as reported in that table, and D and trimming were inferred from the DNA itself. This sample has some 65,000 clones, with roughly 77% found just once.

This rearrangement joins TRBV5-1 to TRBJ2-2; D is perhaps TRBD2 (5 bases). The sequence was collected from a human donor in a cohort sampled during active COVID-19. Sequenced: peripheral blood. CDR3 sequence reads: CASSGLGAGELFF. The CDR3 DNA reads TGCGCCAGCAGTGGATTGGGAGCCGGGGAGCTGTTTTTT.